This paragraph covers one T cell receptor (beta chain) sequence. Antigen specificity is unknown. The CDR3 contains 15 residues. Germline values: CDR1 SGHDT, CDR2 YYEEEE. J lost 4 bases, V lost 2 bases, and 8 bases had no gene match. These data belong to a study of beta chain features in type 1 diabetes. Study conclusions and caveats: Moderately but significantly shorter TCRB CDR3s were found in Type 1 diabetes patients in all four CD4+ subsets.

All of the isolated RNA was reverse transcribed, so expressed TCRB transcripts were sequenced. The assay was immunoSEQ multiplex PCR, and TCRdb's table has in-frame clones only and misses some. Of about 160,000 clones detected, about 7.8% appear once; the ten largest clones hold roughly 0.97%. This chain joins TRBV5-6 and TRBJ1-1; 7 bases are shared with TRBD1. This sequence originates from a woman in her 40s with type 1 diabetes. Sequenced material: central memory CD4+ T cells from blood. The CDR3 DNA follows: TGTGCCAGCAGCTTCGGACAGGATGGGGGCACTGAAGCTTTCTTT. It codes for CASSFGQDGGTEAFF.